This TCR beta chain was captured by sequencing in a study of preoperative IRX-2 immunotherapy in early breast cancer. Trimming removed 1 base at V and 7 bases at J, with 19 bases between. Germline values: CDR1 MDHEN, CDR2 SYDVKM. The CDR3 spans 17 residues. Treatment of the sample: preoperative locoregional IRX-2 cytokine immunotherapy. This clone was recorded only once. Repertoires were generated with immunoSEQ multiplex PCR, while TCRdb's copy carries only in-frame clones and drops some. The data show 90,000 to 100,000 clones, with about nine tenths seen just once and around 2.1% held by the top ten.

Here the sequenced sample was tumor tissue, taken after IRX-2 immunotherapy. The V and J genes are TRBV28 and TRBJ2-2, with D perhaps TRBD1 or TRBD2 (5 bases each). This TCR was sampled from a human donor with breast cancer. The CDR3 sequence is CASSLYGDVKFGGELFF. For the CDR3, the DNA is TGTGCCAGCAGTTTATATGGGGACGTAAAATTTGGCGGGGAGCTGTTTTTT.